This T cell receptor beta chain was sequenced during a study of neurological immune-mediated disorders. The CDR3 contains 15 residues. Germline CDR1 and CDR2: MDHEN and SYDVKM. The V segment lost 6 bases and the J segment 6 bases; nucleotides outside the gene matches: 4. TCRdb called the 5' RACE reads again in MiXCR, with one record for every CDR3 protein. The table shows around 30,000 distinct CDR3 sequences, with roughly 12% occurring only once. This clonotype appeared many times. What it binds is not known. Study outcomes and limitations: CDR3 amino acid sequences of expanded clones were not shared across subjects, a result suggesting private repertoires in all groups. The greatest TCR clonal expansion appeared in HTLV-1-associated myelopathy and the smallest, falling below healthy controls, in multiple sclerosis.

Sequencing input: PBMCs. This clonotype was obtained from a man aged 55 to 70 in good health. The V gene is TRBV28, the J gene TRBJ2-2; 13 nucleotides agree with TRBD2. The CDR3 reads CASSSGLAGPGELFF. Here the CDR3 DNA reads TGTGCCAGCAGCTCGGGACTAGCGGGACCCGGGGAGCTGTTTTTT. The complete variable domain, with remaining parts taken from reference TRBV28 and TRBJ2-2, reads DVKVTQSSRYLVKRTGEKVFLECVQDMDHENMFWYRQDPGLGLRLIYFSYDVKMKEKGDIPEGYSVSREKKERFSLILESASTNQTSMYLCASSSGLAGPGELFFGEGSRLTVL.